This T cell receptor (beta chain) came from a study of blood T cell repertoires in COVID-19. About the research overall: The origin of the acute and convalescent COVID-19 samples was the United States, Italy and Spain. Sources were T cells, B-cell-depleted T cells, or PBMCs; the material itself was cDNA or gDNA.

Using immunoSEQ multiplex PCR, the repertoire was profiled, and TCRdb retains in-frame clones only, with some absent. The top ten hold about 3% of the sample, which has roughly 100,000 clones, more than 85% seen once. The CDR3 runs 15 residues. Trimming took 3 bases from V and 6 from J; bases not matched to a gene: 5. Germline CDR1 and CDR2: LGHNA and YSLEER. The specimen sequenced was peripheral blood. V is TRBV4-3 and J is TRBJ1-6; 7 positions agree with TRBD1. This TCR came from a man aged 50 to 59 with active or convalescent COVID-19. CDR3: CASSHSRGTNSPLHF. The CDR3 nucleotides read TGCGCCAGCAGCCACAGCAGGGGGACTAATTCACCCCTCCACTTT.